Listed here are 5 T cell receptor beta chains from one sample, sequenced in a study of human T cells and chemical hapten exposure. TCRdb recomputed calls from the RACE reads with MiXCR, one row per CDR3 protein. The data hold approximately 340,000 distinct CDR3 sequences, with 6% to 8.5% observed a single time. The time point denotes: patch test 1, 2 weeks after DPC sensitization. Treatment: therapeutic diphenylcyclopropenone sensitization with weekly scalp DPC. Material: whole blood, obtained in connection with sensitization to the hapten diphenylcyclopropenone (DPC). These receptors all stem from a woman aged 18-30 years with alopecia areata. Some clones in this sample may be carry-over from other donors' samples.

The CDR3 protein is CASSLVKGTDTEAFF. In DNA form, the CDR3 reads TGTGCCAGCAGCTTGGTCAAGGGGACGGACACTGAAGCTTTCTTT. The chain uses TRBV5-8 and TRBJ1-1; D is possibly TRBD1 (5 bases). Germline loops: CDR1 SGHTS, CDR2 YDEGEE. The ends were cut back, 0 bases at V and 3 bases at J, with 12 bases in the middle. The CDR3 totals 15 residues.

This clonotype came up many times. The chain employs TRBV20-1 and TRBJ1-6, with 8 bases lining up with TRBD1. V was pared by 5 bases and J by 7 bases, with 7 bases of the junction left unmatched. CDR1 is DFQATT and CDR2 is SNEGSKA in the germline V gene (reference sequence). The CDR3 contains 14 residues. The CDR3 nucleotides are TGCAGTGCTCAGACAGGGGCCGAAAATTCACCCCTCCACTTT. Translation: CSAQTGAENSPLHF.

V gene TRBV4-1 combines with J gene TRBJ1-2, with D unclear. Germline CDR1 MGHRA, CDR2 YSYEKL. V shed 0 bases and J shed 0 bases, with 11 bases lying between them. The CDR3 runs 16 residues. The CDR3 protein is CASSQDGGLANYGYTF. In DNA, the CDR3 is TGCGCCAGCAGCCAAGACGGCGGGTTAGCTAACTATGGCTACACCTTC.

V gene TRBV18 combines with J gene TRBJ2-3, with D perhaps matching TRBD2 (6 bases). The CDR3 runs 17 residues. V lost 3 bases and J 2 bases, leaving 18 bases between the germline ends. Germline-derived CDR1 and CDR2 are KGHSH and LQKENI. The CDR3 sequence is CASSPQQGGALTDTQYF. Written as DNA, the CDR3 is TGTGCCAGCTCACCCCAGCAAGGAGGGGCCCTCACAGATACGCAGTATTTT.

The rearrangement joins TRBV7-2 to TRBJ2-3, with D tentatively TRBD2 (6 bases). The CDR3 runs 14 residues. The V gene's germline CDR1 is SGHTA and CDR2 FQGNSA. Trimming left V 1 base short and J 3 bases short, with 8 bases between. The CDR3 nucleotides read TGTGCCAGCAGCTTAGGACTAGAGACAGATACGCAGTATTTT. It encodes CASSLGLETDTQYF. Full variable domain (missing parts from reference TRBV7-2 and TRBJ2-3): GAGVSQSPSNKVTEKGKDVELRCDPISGHTALYWYRQSLGQGLEFLIYFQGNSAPDKSGLPSDRFSAERTGGSVSTLTIQRTQQEDSAVYLCASSLGLETDTQYFGPGTRLTVL.